The 19 T cell receptor beta chains reported below all come from one sample, sequenced in a study of regulatory dendritic cells for organ transplantation (dated by TCRdb to about 2017). The protocol used for the library was the immunoSEQ multiplex PCR assay. Not all clones reach the TCRdb copy of this immuneACCESS table, which keeps in-frame sequences only. Checked studies attribute under half of the gap to unresolved V genes and leave the rest unexplained. Recorded for this sample are some 40,000 clones; over 80% of them occurred a single time. Jointly, the top ten make up 0.095% to 0.14% of the sample. The specimen sequenced was naive CD8+ T cells from blood. This specimen's cell subset or site label, interpreted: CD45RA+ naive T cells. Every receptor here comes from a human donor in good health.

This rearrangement joins TRBV7-8 to TRBJ1-2; D unclear. Germline V gene data show CDR1 as SGHVS and CDR2 as FQNEAQ. This CDR3 comprises 14 residues. Trimming pared 5 bases from V and 8 bases from J, leaving 18 bases between. CDR3 sequence: CASSPYQVPGGYTF. The CDR3 nucleotides read TGTGCCAGCAGCCCCTATCAGGTACCTGGAGGCTACACCTTC.

The CDR3 sequence is CASRTGYRHGYTF. The CDR3 region has the DNA TGTGCCAGCAGGACGGGGTACCGGCATGGCTACACCTTC. The chain has TRBV27 and TRBJ1-2; D unclear. V was shortened by 6 bases and J by 6 bases, with 14 bases between the two germline ends. This CDR3 region has 13 residues. The germline gives CDR1 MNHEY, CDR2 SMNVEV (reference sequence).

The chain carries TRBV5-1 and TRBJ2-2; no reliable D call. This CDR3 contains 12 residues. Trimming removed 7 bases at V and 0 bases at J, with 4 bases between. Germline V gene sequence: CDR1 SGHRS, CDR2 YFSETQ. CDR3 nucleotide sequence: TGCGCCAGCTCAACGAACACCGGGGAGCTGTTTTTT. This encodes CASSTNTGELFF.

This clone was picked up one time. This chain joins TRBV4-1 and TRBJ2-7; D ambiguous. The V end lost 1 base, the J end lost 4 bases, and 11 bases lay between the germline ends. This CDR3 is built from 14 residues. Germline V gene sequence: CDR1 MGHRA, CDR2 YSYEKL. CDR3 sequence: CASSQGGKEYEQYF. Here the CDR3 DNA reads TGCGCCAGCAGCCAAGGGGGAAAAGAATACGAGCAGTACTTC.

The chain employs TRBV19 and TRBJ2-1; TRBD2 matches at 12 bases. CDR1 and CDR2 (germline): LNHDA, SQIVND (reference sequence). J was trimmed by 4 bases and V by 3 bases; bases with no gene match: 1. The CDR3 runs to 15 residues. In nucleotides, the CDR3 is TGTGCCAGTAGTATGCTAGCGGGGGGGTACAATGAGCAGTTCTTC. It codes for CASSMLAGGYNEQFF.

This chain uses TRBV30 with TRBJ1-2; D possibly corresponds to TRBD1 (6 bases). The CDR3 runs 17 residues. Trimming shortened V by 7 bases and J by 8 bases, and 32 bases separated the two germline ends. The V gene's germline CDR1 is GTSNPN and CDR2 SVGIG (reference sequence). CDR3 in amino acids: CAYFSRIHSGNGGGYTF. For the CDR3, the DNA is TGTGCCTACTTTTCCCGAATTCACTCAGGGAACGGGGGCGGCTACACCTTC.

This clone has just one count. The chain carries TRBV9 and TRBJ2-1; 8 bases align to TRBD1. The V segment lost 3 bases and the J segment 4 bases; nucleotides outside the gene matches: 6. The germline gives CDR1 SGDLS, CDR2 YYNGEE. This CDR3 is 15 amino acids long. CDR3 nucleotides: TGTGCCAGCAGCGGCTTACAGGGGGAGTACAATGAGCAGTTCTTC. Amino acids: CASSGLQGEYNEQFF.

The rearrangement joins TRBV4-1 to TRBJ1-6; D is ambiguous. The germline CDR1 and CDR2 sequences are MGHRA and YSYEKL. The V end lost 2 bases, the J end lost 0 bases, and 8 bases lay between the germline ends. This CDR3 has 16 residues. Written as DNA, the CDR3 is TGCGCCAGCAGCCAATCTCAAAGCTCCTATAATTCACCCCTCCACTTT. Amino acid sequence: CASSQSQSSYNSPLHF.

The chain uses TRBV29-1 and TRBJ2-1; 14 bases align to TRBD2. V lost 6 bases, J lost 2 bases, and 3 bases stayed unmatched. The CDR3 is 15 residues long. Per the germline V gene, CDR1 is SQVTM and CDR2 is ANQGSEA. The chain's CDR3 is CSVQGLAGAYNEQFF. The CDR3 nucleotides read TGCAGCGTACAGGGACTAGCGGGAGCCTACAATGAGCAGTTCTTC.

The DNA for the CDR3 is TGTGCCAGCAGCTTAGATGAAGCACAGCTGTTCTTC. The encoded protein is CASSLDEAQLFF. V gene TRBV11-2 combines with J gene TRBJ2-1; no clear D. The CDR3 has 12 residues. V shed 0 bases and J shed 15 bases, with 12 bases lying between them. Germline assignment: CDR1 SGHAT and CDR2 FQNNGV.

This clone has just one count. The DNA for the CDR3 is TGTGCCAGCAGCCCCGATGGTTTTAGCGGGGGGGCTTACAATGAGCAGTTCTTC. This gives the protein CASSPDGFSGGAYNEQFF. This chain joins TRBV11-2 and TRBJ2-1; the match to TRBD2 covers 11 bases. This CDR3 spans 18 amino acids. The V segment lost 5 bases and the J segment 4 bases; nucleotides outside the gene matches: 13. CDR1 SGHAT and CDR2 FQNNGV come from the germline V gene.

This clone was seen once. The genes are TRBV5-4 and TRBJ2-3; D might be TRBD1 (5 bases). Germline V CDR1 and CDR2: SGHNT, YYREEE (reference sequence). This CDR3 is 13 amino acids long. Trimming removed 0 bases from V and 4 bases from J, with 6 bases in between. The CDR3 here is CASSLAGSDTQYF. The CDR3 region has the DNA TGTGCCAGCAGCTTGGCAGGGTCAGATACGCAGTATTTT.

V is TRBV5-6 and J is TRBJ1-1; D ambiguous. The CDR3 is 11 amino acids. Per the germline V gene, CDR1 is SGHDT and CDR2 is YYEEEE. The V end was cut by 3 bases, the J end by 5 bases, with 5 bases between. CDR3 nucleotide sequence: TGTGCCAGCAGCTGGGGTACTGAAGCTTTCTTT. Encoded protein: CASSWGTEAFF.

This sequence joins TRBV7-9 and TRBJ2-5; D is possibly TRBD2 (5 bases). Germline CDR1 and CDR2: SEHNR and FQNEAQ (reference sequence). This CDR3 has 16 amino acids. The V gene lost 5 bases and the J gene lost 5 bases, with 21 bases spanning the gap. The CDR3 DNA sequence: TGTGCCAGCAGCCGACCCCAGGCTCTGAGGGAGGAGACCCAGTACTTC. Translating gives CASSRPQALREETQYF.

V and J are TRBV2 and TRBJ2-7, with D possibly matching TRBD2 (5 bases). The CDR3 extends over 10 amino acids. CDR1 and CDR2 from the germline V gene are SNHLY and FYNNEI. V lost 6 bases and J 6 bases, leaving 6 bases between the germline ends. CDR3 protein: CASRGSEQYF. CDR3 DNA: TGTGCCAGCAGGGGGAGCGAGCAGTACTTC.

This chain links TRBV5-5 with TRBJ2-3; 8 bases line up with TRBD1. Germline CDR1 reads SGHKS; CDR2 reads YYEKEE (reference sequence). There are 17 residues in the CDR3. J gave up 2 bases and V 4 bases, and 12 bases lay outside the gene matches. The CDR3 spells CASSADPGTGSTDTQYF. The CDR3 DNA sequence: TGTGCCAGCAGCGCCGACCCCGGGACAGGTTCCACAGATACGCAGTATTTT.

This chain connects TRBV9 to TRBJ1-3; no firm D call. Per the germline V gene, CDR1 is SGDLS and CDR2 is YYNGEE. The CDR3 covers 15 residues. The germline V and J ends were trimmed by 0 bases and 0 bases, with 7 bases remaining between them. The CDR3 bases are TGTGCCAGCAGCGTAGCTTCCGGCTCTGGAAACACCATATATTTT. This encodes CASSVASGSGNTIYF. Full variable domain (outside the CDR3, taken from reference TRBV9 and TRBJ1-3): DSGVTQTPKHLITATGQRVTLRCSPRSGDLSVYWYQQSLDQGLQFLIQYYNGEERAKGNILERFSAQQFPDLHSELNLSSLELGDSALYFCASSVASGSGNTIYFGEGSWLTVV.

The rearrangement links TRBV5-6 to TRBJ2-7; D may be TRBD2 (6 bases). Between the trimmed V and J ends, which lost 0 bases and 3 bases, there was a span of 7 bases. The CDR3 sequence is 13 residues long. Germline CDR1 and CDR2: SGHDT and YYEEEE. The CDR3 loop reads CASSLDGGYEQYF. In DNA, the CDR3 is TGTGCCAGCAGCTTGGACGGGGGCTACGAGCAGTACTTC.

V gene TRBV28 combines with J gene TRBJ2-7; the D gene could be TRBD1 or TRBD2 (5 bases each). V lost 4 bases and J 0 bases, leaving 7 bases between the germline ends. This CDR3 spans 13 amino acids. CDR1 and CDR2 from the germline V gene are MDHEN and SYDVKM. This chain's CDR3 is CASSWGSSYEQYF. The DNA of the CDR3 is TGTGCCAGCAGTTGGGGGAGCTCCTACGAGCAGTACTTC.